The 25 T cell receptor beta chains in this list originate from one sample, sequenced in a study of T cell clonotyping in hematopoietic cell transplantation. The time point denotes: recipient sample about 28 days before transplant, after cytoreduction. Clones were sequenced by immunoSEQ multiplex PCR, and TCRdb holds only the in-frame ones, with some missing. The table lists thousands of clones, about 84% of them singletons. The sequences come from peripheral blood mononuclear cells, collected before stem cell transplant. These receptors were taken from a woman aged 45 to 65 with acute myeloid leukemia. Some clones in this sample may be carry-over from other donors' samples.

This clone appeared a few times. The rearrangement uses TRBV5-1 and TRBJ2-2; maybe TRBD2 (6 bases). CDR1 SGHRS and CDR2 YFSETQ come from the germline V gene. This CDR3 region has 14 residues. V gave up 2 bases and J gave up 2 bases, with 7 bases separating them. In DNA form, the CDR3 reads TGCGCCAGCAGCTTTAGCGGAAACACCGGGGAGCTGTTTTTT. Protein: CASSFSGNTGELFF. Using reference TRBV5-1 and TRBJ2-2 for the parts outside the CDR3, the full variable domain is KAGVTQTPRYLIKTRGQQVTLSCSPISGHRSVSWYQQTPGQGLQFLFEYFSETQRNKGNFPGRFSGRQFSNSRSEMNVSTLELGDSALYLCASSFSGNTGELFFGEGSRLTVL.

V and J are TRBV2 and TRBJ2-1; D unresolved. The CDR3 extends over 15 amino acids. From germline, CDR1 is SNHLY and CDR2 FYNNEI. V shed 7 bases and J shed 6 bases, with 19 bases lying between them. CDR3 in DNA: TGTGCCAGCATTGTACTGACCCATCCGCGCAATGAGCAGTTCTTC. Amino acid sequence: CASIVLTHPRNEQFF.

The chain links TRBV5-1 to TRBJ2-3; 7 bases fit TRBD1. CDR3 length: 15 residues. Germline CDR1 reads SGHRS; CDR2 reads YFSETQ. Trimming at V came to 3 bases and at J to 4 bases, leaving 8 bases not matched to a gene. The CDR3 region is CASSSQTGFPDTQYF. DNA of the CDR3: TGCGCCAGCAGCTCACAGACAGGGTTCCCAGATACGCAGTATTTT.

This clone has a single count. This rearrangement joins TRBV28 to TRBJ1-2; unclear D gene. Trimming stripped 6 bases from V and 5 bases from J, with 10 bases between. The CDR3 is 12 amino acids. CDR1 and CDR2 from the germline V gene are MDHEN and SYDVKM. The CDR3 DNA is TGTGCCAGCAGACCCGGAGGGTATGGCTACACCTTC. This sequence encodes CASRPGGYGYTF.

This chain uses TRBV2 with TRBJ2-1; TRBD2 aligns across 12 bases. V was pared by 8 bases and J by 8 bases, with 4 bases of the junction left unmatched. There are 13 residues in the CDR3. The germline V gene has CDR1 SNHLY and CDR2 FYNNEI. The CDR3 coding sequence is TGTGCCAGCGAAACTAGCGGGGGGTATGAGCAGTTCTTC. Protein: CASETSGGYEQFF.

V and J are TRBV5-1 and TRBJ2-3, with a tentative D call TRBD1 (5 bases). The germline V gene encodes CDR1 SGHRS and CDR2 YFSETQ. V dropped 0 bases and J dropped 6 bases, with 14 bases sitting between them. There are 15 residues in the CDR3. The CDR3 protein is CASSLEGNGVDTQYF. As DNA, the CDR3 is TGCGCCAGCAGCTTGGAGGGGAATGGGGTGGATACGCAGTATTTT.

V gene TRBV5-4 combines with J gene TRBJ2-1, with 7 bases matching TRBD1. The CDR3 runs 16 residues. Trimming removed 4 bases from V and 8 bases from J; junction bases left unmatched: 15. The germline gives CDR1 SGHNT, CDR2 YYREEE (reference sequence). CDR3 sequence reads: CASSTRMGQRVHEQFF. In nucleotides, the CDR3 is TGTGCCAGCAGCACCAGGATGGGACAGAGAGTCCATGAGCAGTTCTTC.

The CDR3 loop is CASRAPGHAEKLFF. CDR3 in DNA: TGTGCCAGCAGGGCCCCGGGCCACGCGGAAAAACTGTTTTTT. The chain recombines TRBV28 with TRBJ1-4, with D unclear. The length of the CDR3 is 14 residues. The V gene lost 6 bases and the J gene lost 8 bases, with 16 bases spanning the gap. Germline V gene data show CDR1 as MDHEN and CDR2 as SYDVKM.

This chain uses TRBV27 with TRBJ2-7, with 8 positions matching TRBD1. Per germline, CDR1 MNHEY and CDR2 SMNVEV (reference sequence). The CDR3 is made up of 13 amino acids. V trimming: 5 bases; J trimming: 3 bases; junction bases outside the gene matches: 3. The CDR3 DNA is TGTGCCAGCAGTGAGGACAGGGACTACGAGCAGTACTTC. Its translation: CASSEDRDYEQYF.

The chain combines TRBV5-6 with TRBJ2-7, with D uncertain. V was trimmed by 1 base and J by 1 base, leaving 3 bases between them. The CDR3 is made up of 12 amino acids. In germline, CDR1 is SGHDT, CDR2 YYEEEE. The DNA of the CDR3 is TGTGCCAGCAGCTTGTCTTCCTACGAGCAGTACTTC. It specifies CASSLSSYEQYF.

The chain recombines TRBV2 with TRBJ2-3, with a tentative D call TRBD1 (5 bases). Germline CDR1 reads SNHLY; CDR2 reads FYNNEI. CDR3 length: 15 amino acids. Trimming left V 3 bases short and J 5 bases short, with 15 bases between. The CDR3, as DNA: TGTGCCAGCAGTGAGCAGGGTCAGGGAAGAGATACGCAGTATTTT. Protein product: CASSEQGQGRDTQYF.

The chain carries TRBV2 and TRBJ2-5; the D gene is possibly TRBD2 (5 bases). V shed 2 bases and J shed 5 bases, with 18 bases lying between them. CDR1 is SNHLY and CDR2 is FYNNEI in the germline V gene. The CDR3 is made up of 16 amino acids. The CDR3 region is CASSEPSLLGWETQYF. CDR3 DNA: TGTGCCAGCAGTGAACCCTCGCTACTAGGCTGGGAGACCCAGTACTTC.

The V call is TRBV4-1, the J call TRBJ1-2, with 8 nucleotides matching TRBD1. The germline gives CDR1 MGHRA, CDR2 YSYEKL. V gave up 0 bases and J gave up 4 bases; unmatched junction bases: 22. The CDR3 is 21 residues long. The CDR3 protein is CASSQDALWPRADREGYGYTF. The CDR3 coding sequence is TGCGCCAGCAGCCAAGATGCCCTTTGGCCCCGGGCGGACAGGGAGGGCTATGGCTACACCTTC.

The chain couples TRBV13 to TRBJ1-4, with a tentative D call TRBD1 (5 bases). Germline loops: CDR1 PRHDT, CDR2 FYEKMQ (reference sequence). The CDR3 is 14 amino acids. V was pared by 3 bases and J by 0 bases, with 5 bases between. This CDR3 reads CASSLGATNEKLFF. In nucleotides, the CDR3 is TGTGCCAGCAGCTTGGGGGCAACTAATGAAAAACTGTTTTTT.

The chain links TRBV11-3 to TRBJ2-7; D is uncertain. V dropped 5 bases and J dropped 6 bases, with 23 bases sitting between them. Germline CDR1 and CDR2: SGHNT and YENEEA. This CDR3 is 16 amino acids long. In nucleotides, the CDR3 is TGTGCCAGCAGCCCCAATCCCCCCAGGTTTTCGGGCGAGCAGTACTTC. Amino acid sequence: CASSPNPPRFSGEQYF. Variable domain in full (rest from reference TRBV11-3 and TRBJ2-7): EAGVVQSPRYKIIEKKQPVAFWCNPISGHNTLYWYLQNLGQGPELLIRYENEEAVDDSQLPKDRFSAERLKGVDSTLKIQPAELGDSAVYLCASSPNPPRFSGEQYFGPGTRLTVT.

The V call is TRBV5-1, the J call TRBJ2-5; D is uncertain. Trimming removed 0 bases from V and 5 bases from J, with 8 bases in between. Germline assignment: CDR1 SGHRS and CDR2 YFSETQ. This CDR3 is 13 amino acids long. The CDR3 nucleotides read TGCGCCAGCAGCTTGGCCTTAGGGGAGACCCAGTACTTC. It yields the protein CASSLALGETQYF.

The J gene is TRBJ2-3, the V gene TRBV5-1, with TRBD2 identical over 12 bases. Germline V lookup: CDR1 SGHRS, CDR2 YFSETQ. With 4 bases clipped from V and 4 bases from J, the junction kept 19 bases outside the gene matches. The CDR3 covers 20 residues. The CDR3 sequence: CASSRWGGPSGGAVADTQYF. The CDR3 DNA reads TGCGCCAGCAGCCGGTGGGGTGGGCCTAGCGGGGGGGCCGTGGCAGATACGCAGTATTTT. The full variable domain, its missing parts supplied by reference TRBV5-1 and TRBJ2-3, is KAGVTQTPRYLIKTRGQQVTLSCSPISGHRSVSWYQQTPGQGLQFLFEYFSETQRNKGNFPGRFSGRQFSNSRSEMNVSTLELGDSALYLCASSRWGGPSGGAVADTQYFGPGTRLTVL.

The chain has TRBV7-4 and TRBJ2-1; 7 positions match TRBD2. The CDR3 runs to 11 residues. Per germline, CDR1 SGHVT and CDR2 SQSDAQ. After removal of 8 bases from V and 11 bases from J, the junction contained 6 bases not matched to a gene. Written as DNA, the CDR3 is TGTGCCAGCGGATTGGGGACTAAGCAGTTCTTC. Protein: CASGLGTKQFF.

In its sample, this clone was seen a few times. Written as DNA, the CDR3 is TGTGCCAGCAGTGAGACATATAACACTGAAGCTTTCTTT. It translates to CASSETYNTEAFF. The chain employs TRBV6-1 and TRBJ1-1; D is ambiguous. V lost 3 bases, J lost 2 bases, and 7 bases lay in between. CDR1 is MNHNS and CDR2 is SASEGT in the germline V gene. The CDR3 covers 13 residues.

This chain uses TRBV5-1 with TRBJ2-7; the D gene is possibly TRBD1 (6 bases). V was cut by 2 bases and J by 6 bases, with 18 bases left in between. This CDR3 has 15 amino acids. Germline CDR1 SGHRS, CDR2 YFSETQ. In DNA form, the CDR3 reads TGCGCCAGCAGCTTATCACAGGGCTTTTTAGGCGAGCAGTACTTC. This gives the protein CASSLSQGFLGEQYF.

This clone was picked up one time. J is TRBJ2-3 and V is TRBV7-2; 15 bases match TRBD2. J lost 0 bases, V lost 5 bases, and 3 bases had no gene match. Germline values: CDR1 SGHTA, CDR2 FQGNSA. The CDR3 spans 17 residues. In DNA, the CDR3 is TGTGCCAGCAGCCCCGGGACTAGCGGGAGGAGCACAGATACGCAGTATTTT. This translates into CASSPGTSGRSTDTQYF. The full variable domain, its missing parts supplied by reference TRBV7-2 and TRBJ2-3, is GAGVSQSPSNKVTEKGKDVELRCDPISGHTALYWYRQSLGQGLEFLIYFQGNSAPDKSGLPSDRFSAERTGGSVSTLTIQRTQQEDSAVYLCASSPGTSGRSTDTQYFGPGTRLTVL.

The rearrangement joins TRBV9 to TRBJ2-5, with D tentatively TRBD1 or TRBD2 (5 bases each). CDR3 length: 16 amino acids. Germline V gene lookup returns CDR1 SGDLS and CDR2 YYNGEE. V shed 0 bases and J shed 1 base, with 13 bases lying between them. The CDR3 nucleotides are TGTGCCAGCAGCGTAGTGGTGAGGGACCTCCAAGAGACCCAGTACTTC. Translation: CASSVVVRDLQETQYF.

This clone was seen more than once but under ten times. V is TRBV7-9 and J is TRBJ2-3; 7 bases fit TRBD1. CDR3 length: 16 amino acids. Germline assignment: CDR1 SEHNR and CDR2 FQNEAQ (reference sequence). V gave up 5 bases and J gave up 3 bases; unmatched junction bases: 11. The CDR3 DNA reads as TGTGCCAGCAGCCCCGATAGGGCAGGGGGAACAGATACGCAGTATTTT. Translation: CASSPDRAGGTDTQYF.

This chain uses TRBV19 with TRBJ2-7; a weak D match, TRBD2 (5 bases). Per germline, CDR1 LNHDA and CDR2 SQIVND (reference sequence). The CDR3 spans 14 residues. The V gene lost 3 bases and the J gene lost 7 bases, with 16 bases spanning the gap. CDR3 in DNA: TGTGCCAGTAGTATTCTCGGACCTACGGGAGAGCAGTACTTC. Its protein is CASSILGPTGEQYF. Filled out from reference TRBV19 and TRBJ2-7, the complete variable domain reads DGGITQSPKYLFRKEGQNVTLSCEQNLNHDAMYWYRQDPGQGLRLIYYSQIVNDFQKGDIAEGYSVSREKKESFPLTVTSAQKNPTAFYLCASSILGPTGEQYFGPGTRLTVT.

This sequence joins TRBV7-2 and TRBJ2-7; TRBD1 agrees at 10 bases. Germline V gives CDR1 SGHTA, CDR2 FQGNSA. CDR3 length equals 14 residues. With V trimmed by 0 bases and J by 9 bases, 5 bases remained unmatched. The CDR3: CASSLAEGQGTQYF. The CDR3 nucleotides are TGTGCCAGCAGCTTAGCGGAGGGACAGGGGACGCAGTACTTC.